This TCR beta chain was observed in a study of T cell changes during pregnancy in multiple sclerosis. The CDR3 consists of 14 residues. V lost 0 bases and J 1 base, leaving 6 bases between the germline ends. The germline gives CDR1 MNHNY, CDR2 SVGAGI (reference sequence). TCRdb's table, derived via immunoSEQ multiplex PCR, lists solely in-frame clones and lacks some. The table shows over 50,000 clones, with 80% to 95% occurring only once. This chain connects TRBV6-6 to TRBJ1-1; D gene uncertain. The TCR sequence derives from a female donor with multiple sclerosis, enrolled in a pregnancy study. This specimen was peripheral blood, taken in the first trimester of pregnancy. The CDR3 region has the DNA TGTGCCAGCAGTTACTCCCGAGGGAACACTGAAGCTTTCTTT. Translated, it gives CASSYSRGNTEAFF.